The next 15 T cell receptor beta chains were all read from a single sample in a study of shared clonotypes between healthy human individuals. The assay was immunoSEQ multiplex PCR, and TCRdb's table has in-frame clones only and misses some. The repertoire holds around 1,100,000 clones, with 70% to 85% as singletons. Specimen: memory CD4+ T cells from PBMCs. This sample's subset: CD45RA-negative fraction. These receptors were taken from a young man in good health. Some clones in this sample may be carry-over from other donors' samples.

J is TRBJ2-7 and V is TRBV9, with D perhaps matching TRBD1 (6 bases). V dropped 4 bases and J dropped 6 bases, with 17 bases sitting between them. Germline-derived CDR1 and CDR2 are SGDLS and YYNGEE. The CDR3 runs to 14 residues. CDR3 nucleotide sequence: TGTGCCAGCAGCCCAGCCAGGCAGGGGTTCGAGCAGTACTTC. Translated: CASSPARQGFEQYF.

This chain connects TRBV2 to TRBJ2-5, with D possibly matching TRBD1 (7 bases). In germline, CDR1 is SNHLY, CDR2 FYNNEI. Trimming stripped 5 bases from V and 7 bases from J, with 11 bases between. The CDR3 consists of 12 residues. CDR3 sequence: CASSNRGGTQYF. Written as DNA, the CDR3 is TGTGCCAGCAGTAACAGGGGAGGGACCCAGTACTTC.

This clone has a single count. This CDR3 is also generated by other DNA sequences in the sample. V and J are TRBV19 and TRBJ1-1; D is unresolved. Germline CDR1 LNHDA, CDR2 SQIVND (reference sequence). The CDR3 consists of 13 residues. The V end lost 3 bases, the J end lost 3 bases, and 8 bases lay between the germline ends. In nucleotides, the CDR3 is TGTGCCAGTAGTATTGGGGTGGACACTGAAGCTTTCTTT. Protein product: CASSIGVDTEAFF. Supplemented by reference TRBV19 and TRBJ1-1, the full variable domain reads DGGITQSPKYLFRKEGQNVTLSCEQNLNHDAMYWYRQDPGQGLRLIYYSQIVNDFQKGDIAEGYSVSREKKESFPLTVTSAQKNPTAFYLCASSIGVDTEAFFGQGTRLTVV.

This clone occurred once. This chain joins TRBV2 and TRBJ2-1; unclear D gene. Trimming pared 2 bases from V and 4 bases from J, leaving 3 bases between. Germline CDR1 is SNHLY and CDR2 is FYNNEI. This CDR3 is built from 12 residues. The CDR3 coding sequence is TGTGCCAGCAGTGAACCGTACAATGAGCAGTTCTTC. Amino acid sequence: CASSEPYNEQFF. Together with reference TRBV2 and TRBJ2-1, the CDR3 gives the full variable domain: EPEVTQTPSHQVTQMGQEVILRCVPISNHLYFYWYRQILGQKVEFLVSFYNNEISEKSEIFDDQFSVERPDGSNFTLKIRSTKLEDSAMYFCASSEPYNEQFFGPGTRLTVL.

This rearrangement joins TRBV5-4 to TRBJ2-3, with TRBD1 matching 9 bases. The J segment lost 3 bases and the V segment lost 3 bases, leaving 8 bases of the junction unmatched. The V gene's germline CDR1 is SGHNT and CDR2 YYREEE (reference sequence). This CDR3 has 16 amino acids. The DNA for the CDR3 is TGTGCCAGCAGCTCGACCGGGGACAGGGTGACAGATACGCAGTATTTT. Translated: CASSSTGDRVTDTQYF.

The chain employs TRBV15 and TRBJ1-1; 7 bases agree with TRBD1. CDR1 is LNHNV, CDR2 YYDKDF, per germline (reference sequence). The CDR3 consists of 16 residues. V was pared by 1 base and J by 1 base, with 6 bases of the junction left unmatched. The DNA for the CDR3 is TGTGCCACCAGCAGAGGGACAGGATTCACGAACACTGAAGCTTTCTTT. This sequence encodes CATSRGTGFTNTEAFF.

This chain joins TRBV27 and TRBJ2-6, with TRBD1 identical over 8 bases. The CDR3 covers 18 residues. V trimming: 2 bases; J trimming: 0 bases; junction bases outside the gene matches: 6. Germline-derived CDR1 and CDR2 are MNHEY and SMNVEV (reference sequence). The DNA of the CDR3 is TGTGCCAGCAGTTTACAAGGACAGGGATCCTCTGGGGCCAACGTCCTGACTTTC. Its translation is CASSLQGQGSSGANVLTF.

This chain links TRBV6-6 with TRBJ2-7, with 8 bases that match TRBD2. Germline CDR1 MNHNY, CDR2 SVGAGI (reference sequence). The CDR3 loop spans 15 amino acids. Trimming cost V 6 bases and J 0 bases; bases outside gene matches: 7. The CDR3 nucleotides are TGTGCCAGCAGATTTGCGGGGGGCCCCTCCTACGAGCAGTACTTC. It encodes CASRFAGGPSYEQYF.

This rearrangement joins TRBV27 to TRBJ2-7; 10 nucleotides line up with TRBD2. This CDR3 has 14 amino acids. V was clipped by 6 bases and J by 4 bases; unmatched bases: 6. Germline CDR1 and CDR2: MNHEY and SMNVEV (reference sequence). CDR3 bases: TGTGCCAGCAGCCAGCGGGAGGGCCCTTACGAGCAGTACTTC. Translating gives CASSQREGPYEQYF.

This clone has only a few counts. The chain carries TRBV7-6 and TRBJ2-5; the D gene is possibly TRBD2 (6 bases). The CDR3 extends over 16 amino acids. Trimming removed 5 bases from V and 5 bases from J, with 21 bases in between. Germline assignment: CDR1 SGHVS and CDR2 FNYEAQ. CDR3 sequence: CASSPVVLAGRETQYF. The CDR3 coding sequence is TGTGCCAGCAGCCCAGTAGTACTAGCTGGACGGGAGACCCAGTACTTC. Supplemented by reference TRBV7-6 and TRBJ2-5, the full variable domain reads GAGVSQSPRYKVTKRGQDVALRCDPISGHVSLYWYRQALGQGPEFLTYFNYEAQQDKSGLPNDRFSAERPEGSISTLTIQRTEQRDSAMYRCASSPVVLAGRETQYFGPGTRLLVL.

V and J are TRBV25-1 and TRBJ2-5; D gene ambiguous. V lost 1 base to trimming and J lost 5 bases, with 8 bases between them. The CDR3 has 13 residues. Germline-derived CDR1 and CDR2 are MGHDK and SYGVNS. DNA for the CDR3: TGTGCCAGCAGTGAATTACCGCGGGAGACCCAGTACTTC. Translation: CASSELPRETQYF.

The V call is TRBV5-8, the J call TRBJ1-1; D not resolved. Trimming pared 0 bases from V and 5 bases from J, leaving 11 bases between. The germline gives CDR1 SGHTS, CDR2 YDEGEE. CDR3 length: 14 residues. The CDR3 DNA follows: TGTGCCAGCAGCTTGGTAACCACATATACTGAAGCTTTCTTT. Its translation is CASSLVTTYTEAFF.

Regarding this clone: One junction end disagrees with the germline gene, perhaps due to a read error. The rearrangement uses TRBV4-1 and TRBJ1-2; D perhaps matches TRBD1 (5 bases). Germline values: CDR1 MGHRA, CDR2 YSYEKL. This CDR3 contains 14 residues. CDR3 coding DNA: TGCGCCAGCAACCAAGGGGTTACTTCGCGGGGCTACACCTTC. Amino acids: CASNQGVTSRGYTF.

V and J are TRBV7-9 and TRBJ2-5; D call uncertain. V was pared by 1 base and J by 1 base, with 10 bases between. The CDR3 has 15 amino acids. From germline, CDR1 is SEHNR and CDR2 FQNEAQ (reference sequence). The CDR3 DNA is TGTGCCAGCAGCTTAGGTGGGGTTTTCCAAGAGACCCAGTACTTC. Translated: CASSLGGVFQETQYF.

The chain links TRBV14 to TRBJ2-5; tentative D call: TRBD1 (5 bases). The CDR3 has 15 amino acids. Trimming took off 3 bases at V and 1 base at J, with 12 bases between the two ends. From germline, CDR1 is SGHDN and CDR2 FVKESK. The CDR3 reads CASSHLDRAQETQYF. CDR3 in DNA: TGTGCCAGCAGCCACCTAGACAGAGCCCAAGAGACCCAGTACTTC.